This T cell receptor (beta chain) was documented in a study of T-cell memory formation after mild COVID-19. Study overall: Clustering of TCRs was largely donor specific. Findings of the study overall: Detection of some responders pre-infection suggested pre-existing cross-reactive memory T cells participated.

This clonotype was counted a few times. No antigen is known for it. TCRdb re-called the 5' RACE reads with MiXCR, one entry per CDR3 protein. The sample holds 300,000 to 350,000 distinct CDR3 sequences, more than 13% seen once. The sequenced material came from PBMCs or a T cell subset sorted from them (not recorded which). This sequence was found in a young man who had mild COVID-19 (a few samples of this study predate the infection). Cell type and time point are not known.

The CDR3 protein is CASSVTNSPGQGNEKLFF. The CDR3 region has the DNA TGTGCCAGCAGCGTGACGAATTCTCCGGGACAGGGGAACGAAAAACTGTTTTTT. This chain uses TRBV9 with TRBJ1-4, with 10 positions matching TRBD1. The CDR3 has 18 amino acids. Trimming cost V 2 bases and J 8 bases; bases outside gene matches: 15. Germline V gene sequence: CDR1 SGDLS, CDR2 YYNGEE.